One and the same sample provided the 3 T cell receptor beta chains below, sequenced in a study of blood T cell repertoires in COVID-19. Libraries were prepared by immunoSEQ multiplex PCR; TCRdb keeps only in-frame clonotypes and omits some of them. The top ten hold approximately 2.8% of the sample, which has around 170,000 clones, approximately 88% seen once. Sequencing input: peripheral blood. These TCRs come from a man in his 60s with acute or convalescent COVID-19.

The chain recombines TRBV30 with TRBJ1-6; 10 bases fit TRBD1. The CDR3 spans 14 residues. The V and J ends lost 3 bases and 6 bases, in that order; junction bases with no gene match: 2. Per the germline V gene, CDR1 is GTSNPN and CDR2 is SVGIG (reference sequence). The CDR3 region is CAWRGDRGNSPLHF. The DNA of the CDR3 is TGTGCCTGGAGGGGGGACAGGGGTAATTCACCCCTCCACTTT.

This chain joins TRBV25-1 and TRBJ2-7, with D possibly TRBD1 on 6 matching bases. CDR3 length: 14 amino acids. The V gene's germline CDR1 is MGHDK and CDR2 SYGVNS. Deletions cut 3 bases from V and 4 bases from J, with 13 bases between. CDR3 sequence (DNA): TGTGCCAGCAGTGAGGTGGGACATCCATACGAGCAGTACTTC. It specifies CASSEVGHPYEQYF.

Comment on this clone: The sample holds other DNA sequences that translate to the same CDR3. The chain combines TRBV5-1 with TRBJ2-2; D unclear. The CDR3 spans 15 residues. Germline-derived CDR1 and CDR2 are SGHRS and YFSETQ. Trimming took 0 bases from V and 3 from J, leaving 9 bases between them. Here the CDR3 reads CASSLGYSDTGELFF. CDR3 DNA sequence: TGCGCCAGCAGCTTGGGTTACAGTGACACCGGGGAGCTGTTTTTT.